These T cell receptor beta chains were read from a single sample in a study of cytomegalovirus exposure and HLA in healthy donors. Sequenced by immunoSEQ multiplex PCR; TCRdb stores in-frame clones only, minus some. Its table records about 99,000 clones. The sequenced sample consisted of PBMCs. The source is a man aged 35-49 years in good health and CMV-seronegative. Both conserved end residues are part of each CDR3. A D gene is named only where the DNA matches it firmly.

j_gene: TRBJ2-5
v_gene: TRBV15
d_gene: .
CDR3aa: CATRTGARETQYF
CDR3nt: TGTGCCACCAGGACAGGAGCTCGAGAGACCCAGTACTTC

j_gene: TRBJ1-2
v_gene: TRBV5-6
d_gene: .
CDR3aa: CASSLKRAVDYGYTF
CDR3nt: TGTGCCAGCAGCTTGAAGAGGGCGGTGGACTATGGCTACACCTTC

j_gene: TRBJ1-1
v_gene: TRBV5-1
d_gene: .
CDR3aa: CASSLGAGVNTEAFF
CDR3nt: TGCGCCAGCAGCTTGGGGGCAGGGGTGAACACTGAAGCTTTCTTT

j_gene: TRBJ2-2
v_gene: TRBV4-1
d_gene: TRBD2
CDR3aa: CASSQSGLAAGELFF
CDR3nt: TGCGCCAGCAGCCAATCAGGACTAGCCGCCGGGGAGCTGTTTTTT

j_gene: TRBJ1-4
v_gene: TRBV11-2
d_gene: .
CDR3aa: CASSPRGQTTNEKLFF
CDR3nt: TGTGCCAGCAGCCCCCGCGGACAGACAACTAATGAAAAACTGTTTTTT

j_gene: TRBJ2-5
v_gene: TRBV30
d_gene: TRBD1
CDR3aa: CAWRGETGGRETQYF
CDR3nt: TGTGCCTGGAGAGGGGAGACAGGGGGCCGGGAGACCCAGTACTTC

j_gene: TRBJ2-5
v_gene: TRBV5-1
d_gene: .
CDR3aa: CASSPEGRQGQETQYF
CDR3nt: TGCGCCAGCAGCCCGGAGGGTCGACAGGGACAAGAGACCCAGTACTTC

j_gene: TRBJ2-2
v_gene: TRBV5-1
d_gene: .
CDR3aa: CASSLVLRVSIGGGELFF
CDR3nt: TGCGCCAGCAGCTTGGTTCTCAGGGTCTCGATCGGGGGCGGGGAGCTGTTTTTT

j_gene: TRBJ1-1
v_gene: TRBV7-9
d_gene: TRBD1
CDR3aa: CASSPTGGITEAFF
CDR3nt: TGTGCCAGCAGCCCCACAGGGGGAATCACTGAAGCTTTCTTT

j_gene: TRBJ2-1
v_gene: TRBV5-4
d_gene: TRBD2
CDR3aa: CASSPSSGTSGRAGQFF
CDR3nt: TGTGCCAGCAGCCCAAGCTCCGGGACTAGCGGGAGGGCGGGGCAGTTCTTC

j_gene: TRBJ2-5
v_gene: TRBV28
d_gene: TRBD2
CDR3aa: CASSIPTHGRGEIWAQYF
CDR3nt: TGTGCCAGCAGTATACCAACGCACGGGAGGGGGGAAATTTGGGCCCAGTACTTC

j_gene: TRBJ1-1
v_gene: TRBV7-9
d_gene: .
CDR3aa: CASSSPGGRGAFF
CDR3nt: TGTGCCAGCAGTTCCCCCGGGGGGCGCGGGGCTTTCTTT

j_gene: TRBJ2-3
v_gene: TRBV29-1
d_gene: .
CDR3aa: CSVATGLSTDTQYF
CDR3nt: TGCAGCGTCGCGACAGGCCTTAGCACAGATACGCAGTATTTT

j_gene: TRBJ2-2
v_gene: TRBV7-2
d_gene: TRBD2
CDR3aa: CASSGLVLNTGELFF
CDR3nt: TGTGCCAGCAGCGGACTAGTTTTGAACACCGGGGAGCTGTTTTTT

j_gene: TRBJ2-5
v_gene: TRBV18
d_gene: .
CDR3aa: CASSPEEGSRETQYF
CDR3nt: TGTGCCAGCTCACCCGAGGAAGGGAGCAGAGAGACCCAGTACTTC

j_gene: TRBJ2-7
v_gene: TRBV10-3
d_gene: .
CDR3aa: CAISEGHPTPEQYF
CDR3nt: TGTGCCATCAGTGAGGGTCACCCCACTCCCGAGCAGTACTTC